This section outlines one T cell receptor beta chain sequence together with its context. What this receptor recognizes is not known. No much larger clone exists at a distance of one base, and base qualities are not known. These data are taken from a study of blood T cells in healthy people across ages (dated by TCRdb to between 2015 and 2016). Regarding the complete study: In model experiments, template switching captured about one uniquely barcoded TCR beta cDNA molecule for every two T cells. Four age groups were formed from the donors: young (average approximately 15 years), middle-aged (approximately 41), aged (roughly 59) and long-lived (about 80). The study measured age-related changes in TCR beta repertoire diversity using deep sequencing normalized with unique cDNA molecular identifiers. To avoid experimental bias, donors of different ages were distributed randomly across sequencing lanes. For two donors (one aged 18 to 30 and one aged 80 or older), the study analyzed two additional independent replicas of 1 million unique cDNA reads from the same blood draw.

The library came from 5' RACE. TCRdb shows the sequencer as Illumina HiSeq 2500. A second PCR of 7 to 11 cycles was performed with a sample-barcoded 5' primer and a J-beta primer mix. A unique molecular identifier was introduced onto each TCR beta cDNA molecule by a template-switch 5' adaptor carrying 12 random nucleotides. Each sample yielded at least 2.5 million CDR3-containing paired-end reads. All of the RNA was converted into first-strand cDNA using the Mint cDNA synthesis kit, with a TRBC-specific oligonucleotide serving as the primer. Following uracil-DNA glycosylase treatment, all cDNA underwent a first 18-cycle PCR with the universal primers M1SS and BC2_uni_R. For the original study's pipeline: For normalization, 1 million high-quality reads were randomly selected from each sample, with every read carrying a distinct molecular identifier. Instead of being binned into consensus sequences, reads with shared molecular identifiers were discarded. CDR3 identification, clonotype clustering and error correction used MiTCR with a Q25 quality threshold and the strictest error-elimination algorithm. Lower-bound total TCR beta diversity was estimated with a nonparametric unseen species model using Euler transformation. TCRdb redid the processing of the public reads, applying fastp at Q25 and MiXCR, and retained in-frame beta chains. Rows merge per CDR3 protein into single entries with the most common DNA and genes. The V and J calls reflect TCRdb's pipeline rather than the authors' work. The sample profile shows about 650,000 distinct CDR3 sequences; about 51% of them were found once. The top ten hold around an eighth of the sample.

The donors were 40 or so Caucasian individuals from Russia, aged roughly 6 to 95 years, who were systemically healthy. Each donor gave 8 to 10 milliliters of peripheral blood, collected into EDTA-treated Vacutainer tubes. PBMCs were isolated by Ficoll-Paque density-gradient centrifugation, with at least 7 million obtained per sample. Trizol reagent was used to extract total RNA from the PBMCs, yielding at least 6 micrograms per sample. The percentages of naive CD45RAhigh/CD27high T cells were determined by flow cytometry on a PBMC aliquot from every donor. The study at large found these results: Compared with the aged group, more naive CD4+ T cells, fewer expanded clones and increased TCR diversity were shown by the long-lived group, suggesting age selection. The CMV infection status of donors was not known, potentially confounding age-related changes in expanded clonotypes. Observed TCR beta diversity per million T cells fell roughly linearly with age, and a significant reduction was already apparent by age around 36. The percentage of naive T cells measured by flow cytometry correlated strongly with observed TCR beta diversity. Total diversity estimates from one million sequenced T cells were considered lower bounds and underestimates. Because profiling used bulk unsorted PBMCs, naive and antigen-experienced compartments could not be compared conclusively.

Sequencing was carried out using blood. The sequence derives from a woman of 80 years or more in good health.

The nucleotide sequence is TGTGCCAGCGCGCGGGGGAGCTCCTACAATGAGCAGTTCTTC. It translates as CASARGSSYNEQFF. The V gene is TRBV6-5 and the J gene is TRBJ2-1; 7 bases in the junction line up with TRBD2. The junction shows trimming of 8 bases on V and 0 bases on J, and the gene matches do not reach 4 bases of it. From the germline V gene, CDR1 is MNHEY and CDR2 is SVGAGI. CDR3 length: 14 amino acids, cysteine to phenylalanine. Only the CDR3 part of the read is kept: 42 bases, read in frame from the first base.